This is a list of T cell receptor beta chains from one sample in a study of blood T cell repertoires in COVID-19. Method: immunoSEQ multiplex PCR; TCRdb's copy keeps in-frame clones and lacks some. The profile covers tens of thousands of clones, with roughly 91% appearing a single time and about 7% taken by the ten largest. The source material was peripheral blood. These receptors all stem from a man aged 40-49 years with COVID-19, enrolled during active disease. Both conserved end residues are part of each CDR3. The order of the fields is J gene, CDR3 length, D gene, V gene, CDR3 DNA, CDR3 protein. A D gene is named only where the DNA matches it firmly.

TRBJ1-2 | 12 | . | TRBV30 | TGTGCCTGGAGTCCGGACAGCTATGGCTACACCTTC | CAWSPDSYGYTF
TRBJ2-3 | 18 | TRBD2 | TRBV28 | TGTGCCAGCAGTTTATTGGCTAGCGGGGGATTTGGGACAGATACGCAGTATTTT | CASSLLASGGFGTDTQYF
TRBJ2-7 | 15 | . | TRBV28 | TGTGCCAGCAGCCCTGATACAGGTTGGACCTACGAGCAGTACTTC | CASSPDTGWTYEQYF
TRBJ2-3 | 14 | TRBD2 | TRBV4-1 | TGCGCCAGCAGTCCTAGCGGGGGCACAGATACGCAGTATTTT | CASSPSGGTDTQYF
TRBJ1-2 | 18 | . | TRBV7-2 | TGTGCCAGCAGCTTAGCGCTGTTGGGAGGAGAGGGTAACTATGGCTACACCTTC | CASSLALLGGEGNYGYTF
TRBJ1-1 | 14 | TRBD1 | TRBV7-2 | TGTGCCAGCAGCTTCGGCAGGGGGCCTACTGAAGCTTTCTTT | CASSFGRGPTEAFF
TRBJ2-7 | 13 | . | TRBV25-1 | TGTGCCAGCACCCCCGGCGGAGCCTACGAGCAGTACTTC | CASTPGGAYEQYF
TRBJ1-6 | 13 | . | TRBV2 | TGTGCCAGCAGGGGGGCCCCCAATTCACCCCTCCACTTT | CASRGAPNSPLHF
TRBJ1-5 | 17 | . | TRBV4-2 | TGTGCCAGCAGCCAAAACATTCGGGAGGGTTACAATCAGCCCCAGCATTTT | CASSQNIREGYNQPQHF
TRBJ1-4 | 13 | TRBD1 | TRBV30 | TGTGCCTGGAGGGGACAGGGTGCGGGAAAACTGTTTTTT | CAWRGQGAGKLFF
TRBJ1-2 | 16 | TRBD1 | TRBV4-1 | TGCGCCAGCAGCCAAACTGGGACAGAACGTAACTATGGCTACACCTTC | CASSQTGTERNYGYTF
TRBJ1-1 | 13 | . | TRBV6-5 | TGTGTCGCCCTCCCGGGGAAAGGCACTGAAGCTTTCTTT | CVALPGKGTEAFF
TRBJ2-1 | 15 | . | TRBV6-5 | TGTGCCAGCAGTTACTCGTGGTCCGGGGTTAATGAGCAGTTCTTC | CASSYSWSGVNEQFF
TRBJ1-2 | 13 | . | TRBV11-3 | TGTGCCAGCAGCTTAATACGGGGGGATGGCTACACCTTC | CASSLIRGDGYTF
TRBJ1-4 | 15 | . | TRBV5-1 | TGCGCCAGCAGGCGGAATGGGGACACTTATGAAAAACTGTTTTTT | CASRRNGDTYEKLFF
TRBJ2-3 | 15 | . | TRBV7-9 | TGTGCCAGCAGCTTATCTCCCCAGGTCACAGATACGCAGTATTTT | CASSLSPQVTDTQYF
TRBJ2-7 | 13 | . | TRBV2 | TGTGCCAGCAGTGGCGTCGGTGACTACGAGCAGTACTTC | CASSGVGDYEQYF
TRBJ1-4 | 14 | TRBD1 | TRBV30 | TGTGCCTGGAGTGTATGGAGGGGGCGATTTCAGTTGGTTTTT | CAWSVWRGRFQLVF
TRBJ1-2 | 15 | . | TRBV7-9 | TGTGCCAGCAGCTTAGGAGGCACGGTCGGCTATGGCTACACCTTC | CASSLGGTVGYGYTF